This T cell receptor beta chain was captured in a study of blood T cell repertoires in COVID-19 (TCRdb year 2020). In terms of the full investigation: Samples from collaborators originated in the United States, Italy and Spain and spanned both the acute and convalescent phases of COVID-19. Nearly every sample came with metadata listing a de-identified subject ID, COVID-19 status, age in years and sex. Where HLA class I and class II types were available, the types were taken from metadata supplied by the sample provider, not from assay-based typing. The prospective study material was composed of cDNA or gDNA derived from T cells, B-cell-depleted T cells, or PBMCs. The repertoires were released in a freely available public database intended as a resource for research on the immune response to SARS-CoV-2. Deeply sampled blood TCRbeta repertoires from subjects exposed to, actively infected with, or recovered from COVID-19 were included in the dataset. Samples came from the ongoing ImmuneRACE study (first 160 participants) plus 1,254 subjects from 6 global collaborators. What the authors observed across the whole study: Clinical and demographic metadata were provided uncurated, with the amount varying by source and participant.

The CDR3 has 16 amino acids, counting the end cysteine and phenylalanine. Only the CDR3 part of the read is kept: 48 bases, read in frame from the first base. Reading the germline V gene gives CDR1 MGHDK and CDR2 SYGVNS. V drops 6 bases and J drops 0 bases, leaving 18 bases in between. One collaborating source in Seattle enrolled patients during active infection and followed them longitudinally through the course of disease. Each collaborating institution followed its own protocols to collect whole blood in K2EDTA tubes. For TCRbeta analysis, collaborator samples were shipped as frozen whole blood, as isolated PBMCs, or as DNA extracted from either sample type. TCRbeta CDR3 regions were amplified from genomic DNA by means of the immunoSEQ Assay, a bias-controlled multiplex PCR. Per the original workflow: The number of nucleated cells in each sample was estimated from the amplification of reference gene primers within the assay. To quantify the absolute abundance of each unique TCRbeta CDR3 rearrangement, sequence reads were collapsed and filtered. For each sample, productive Simpson clonality was calculated as the square root of Simpson's diversity index over productive rearrangements. Not all clones reach the TCRdb copy of this immuneACCESS table, which keeps in-frame sequences only. Checked studies attribute under half of the gap to unresolved V genes and leave the rest unexplained. Clone size and V and J calls were adopted from that table, with D and trimming inferred from the DNA. The sample records about 56,000 clones, roughly 89% of which are singletons. The biggest ten clones account for around 46% of the sample.

Note on this clone: This receptor's antigen is unknown. No much larger clone is present one base from it, and per-base qualities are unavailable.

Material for sequencing was peripheral blood. The chain joins TRBV25-1 to TRBJ2-7, and perhaps TRBD2 as D gene, on 5 matching bases. This receptor was taken from a woman aged 55 to 70 with COVID-19, enrolled during active disease. The nucleotide sequence is TGTGCCAGCAGCCCCCTAGGAGGTTTAAGCTCCTACGAGCAGTACTTC. Its coded protein is CASSPLGGLSSYEQYF.